This passage covers 9 T cell receptor beta chains from one sample sequenced in a study of blood T cells in healthy people across ages. A second about 7 to 11 cycle PCR used barcoded and J-beta primers. From the 5' RACE reads, TCRdb called clonotypes with MiXCR, one entry per CDR3 protein. In the table there are 1,300,000 or so distinct CDR3 sequences, approximately 63% of which are singletons. Sequenced material: blood. All receptors derive from a man between 18 and 29 years old in good health.

The rearrangement links TRBV11-2 to TRBJ2-1; 9 bases are shared with TRBD2. CDR1 and CDR2 from the germline V gene are SGHAT and FQNNGV. The V and J ends lost 5 bases and 8 bases, in that order; junction bases with no gene match: 16. The CDR3 length is 17 residues. CDR3 loop: CASSPTLTSGVPDEQFF. The CDR3 coding sequence is TGTGCCAGCAGCCCCACCCTGACTAGCGGCGTGCCGGATGAGCAGTTCTTC.

The rearrangement links TRBV6-2 or TRBV6-3 to TRBJ2-7, with D unclear. The CDR3 has 12 amino acids. Trimming removed 3 bases at V and 2 bases at J, with 5 bases between. The germline CDR1 and CDR2 sequences are MNHEY and SVGEGT. This CDR3 is CASSYATYEQYF. CDR3 coding DNA: TGTGCCAGCAGTTATGCGACCTACGAGCAGTACTTC.

This clonotype has at least ten counts. The V call is TRBV2, the J call TRBJ1-2; 10 bases match TRBD1. The germline gives CDR1 SNHLY, CDR2 FYNNEI. The CDR3 runs 16 residues. J lost 8 bases, V lost 5 bases, and 14 bases had no gene match. The CDR3 DNA is TGTGCCAGCAGTCCTATACGAACGACAGGGGGCCTAGGCTACACCTTC. It encodes CASSPIRTTGGLGYTF.

V and J are TRBV12-3 or TRBV12-4 and TRBJ2-1; 8 positions agree with TRBD1. The CDR3 sequence is 16 residues long. With V trimmed by 5 bases and J by 2 bases, 8 bases remained unmatched. CDR3: CASSPDRGYPYNEQFF. DNA of the CDR3: TGTGCCAGCAGTCCAGACAGGGGTTACCCCTACAATGAGCAGTTCTTC.

Only one count was recorded for this clonotype. The chain links TRBV2 to TRBJ2-4; no definite D call. The V end lost 5 bases, the J end lost 5 bases, and 7 bases lay between the germline ends. The germline V gene has CDR1 SNHLY and CDR2 FYNNEI. This CDR3 region has 12 residues. In DNA form, the CDR3 reads TGTGCCAGCAGTATCCGGGAAAACATTCAGTACTTC. This translates into CASSIRENIQYF.

This clonotype came up a few times. This chain joins TRBV29-1 and TRBJ2-4, with TRBD1 matching over 11 bases. The CDR3 is 17 amino acids. Losses at the gene ends were 3 bases for V and 0 bases for J; bases not matched to a gene: 7. In germline, CDR1 is SQVTM, CDR2 ANQGSEA. Here the CDR3 reads CSVEGQGDLLAKNIQYF. The CDR3 nucleotides read TGCAGCGTTGAGGGACAGGGGGATCTGCTAGCCAAAAACATTCAGTACTTC.

This chain connects TRBV7-9 to TRBJ2-1; no clear D gene. Between the trimmed V and J ends, which lost 1 base and 10 bases, there was a span of 11 bases. The CDR3 loop spans 13 amino acids. Germline assignment: CDR1 SEHNR and CDR2 FQNEAQ (reference sequence). CDR3 bases: TGTGCCAGCAGCTTAGTTTGGTCGATAGAGCAGTTCTTC. Amino acids: CASSLVWSIEQFF.

Concerning this clonotype: The CDR3 end shows no conserved phenylalanine or tryptophan, and so a read error is likely. The chain is built from TRBV13 and TRBJ2-5; TRBD2 matches 11 bases. V gave up 3 bases and J gave up 4 bases; unmatched junction bases: 1. Per germline, CDR1 PRHDT and CDR2 FYEKMQ (reference sequence). The CDR3 contains 14 residues. CDR3 protein: CASSLGLAAETQYV. In DNA, the CDR3 is TGTGCCAGCAGCTTGGGACTAGCGGCAGAGACCCAGTACGTC.

The chain combines TRBV10-3 with TRBJ1-4, with D possibly matching TRBD1 (6 bases). The CDR3 is 14 amino acids. V shed 2 bases and J shed 8 bases, with 12 bases lying between them. Germline CDR1 and CDR2: ENHRY and SYGVKD. The CDR3 is CAISEAGADEKLFF. DNA for the CDR3: TGTGCCATCAGTGAGGCAGGGGCGGACGAAAAACTGTTTTTT.